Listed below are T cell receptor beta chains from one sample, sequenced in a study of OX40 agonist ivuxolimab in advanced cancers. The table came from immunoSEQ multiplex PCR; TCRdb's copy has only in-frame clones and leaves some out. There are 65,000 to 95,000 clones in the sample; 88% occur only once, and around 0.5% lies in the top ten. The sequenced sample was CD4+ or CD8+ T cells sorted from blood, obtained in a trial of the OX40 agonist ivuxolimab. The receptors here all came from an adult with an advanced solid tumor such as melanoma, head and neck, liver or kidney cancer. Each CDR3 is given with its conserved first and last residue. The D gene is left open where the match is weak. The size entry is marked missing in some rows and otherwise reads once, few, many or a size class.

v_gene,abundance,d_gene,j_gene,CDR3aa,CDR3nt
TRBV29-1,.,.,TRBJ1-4,CSVPGPMNEKLFF,TGCAGCGTACCGGGACCGATGAATGAAAAACTGTTTTTT
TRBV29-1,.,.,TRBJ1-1,CRPSDMGAFF,TGCAGACCCTCGGACATGGGAGCTTTCTTT
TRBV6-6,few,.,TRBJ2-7,CASSSSQASYF,TGTGCCAGCAGCTCCTCCCAGGCATCTTACTTC
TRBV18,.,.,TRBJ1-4,CASSPSAGNEKLFF,TGTGCCAGCTCCCCCAGCGCAGGGAACGAAAAACTGTTTTTT
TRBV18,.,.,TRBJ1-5,CASSLWGREEQPQHF,TGTGCCAGCTCACTCTGGGGCAGGGAGGAACAGCCCCAGCATTTT
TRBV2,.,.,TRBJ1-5,CASSPQQTLQPQHF,TGTGCCAGCAGCCCTCAGCAGACTCTTCAGCCCCAGCATTTT
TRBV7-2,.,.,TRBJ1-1,CASSLDVDEAFF,TGTGCCAGCAGCTTAGATGTCGATGAAGCTTTCTTT
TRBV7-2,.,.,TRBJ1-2,CASRRTGLANYGYTF,TGTGCCAGCAGGCGTACAGGCCTAGCTAACTATGGCTACACCTTC
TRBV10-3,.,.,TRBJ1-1,CAVGSRDTEAFF,TGTGCCGTCGGGTCTCGGGACACTGAAGCTTTCTTT
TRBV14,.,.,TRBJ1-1,CASSLDSLNTEAFF,TGTGCCAGCAGCCTGGACAGCTTGAACACTGAAGCTTTCTTT
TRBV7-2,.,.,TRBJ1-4,CASAKARGTNEKLFF,TGTGCCAGCGCGAAGGCCCGAGGAACTAATGAAAAACTGTTTTTT
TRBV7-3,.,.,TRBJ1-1,CASSFGRSTEAFF,TGTGCCAGCAGCTTTGGAAGGTCCACTGAAGCTTTCTTT
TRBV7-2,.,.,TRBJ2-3,CASSFTDTQYF,TGTGCCAGCAGCTTCACAGATACGCAGTATTTT
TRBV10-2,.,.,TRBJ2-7,CASRDRRSGYPRSSYEQYF,TGCGCCAGCAGGGACCGAAGATCCGGTTATCCCCGTTCCTCCTACGAGCAGTACTTC
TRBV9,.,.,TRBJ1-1,CASSAMGQNTEAFF,TGTGCCAGCAGCGCAATGGGACAGAACACTGAAGCTTTCTTT
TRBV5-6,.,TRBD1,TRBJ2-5,CASSPRGGQGMETQYF,TGTGCCAGCAGTCCCCGAGGGGGACAGGGGATGGAGACCCAGTACTTC
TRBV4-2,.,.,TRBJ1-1,CASSQGDEKGYAAFF,TGTGCCAGCAGCCAAGGTGACGAAAAGGGGTATGCGGCTTTCTTT
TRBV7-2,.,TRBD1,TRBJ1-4,CASSLPGGTEKLFF,TGTGCCAGCAGCCTCCCAGGGGGTACAGAAAAACTGTTTTTT
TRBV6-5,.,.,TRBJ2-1,CASRSTGRSYNEQFF,TGTGCCAGCAGATCGACAGGCCGCTCCTACAATGAGCAGTTCTTC
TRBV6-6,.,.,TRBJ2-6,CASSFGMVGANVLTF,TGTGCCAGCAGTTTTGGCATGGTTGGGGCCAACGTCCTGACTTTC
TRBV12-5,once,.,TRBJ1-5,CASGRGGGGSNQPQHF,TGTGCTAGTGGCCGGGGTGGCGGGGGGAGCAATCAGCCCCAGCATTTT
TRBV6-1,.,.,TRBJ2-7,CASSEPDLSRSEQYF,TGTGCCAGCAGTGAGCCGGACTTGTCTAGGAGCGAGCAGTACTTC
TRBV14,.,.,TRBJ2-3,CASSQGVADTQYF,TGTGCCAGCAGCCAGGGGGTCGCAGATACGCAGTATTTT
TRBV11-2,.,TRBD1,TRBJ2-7,CASSSYRDRVSYEQYF,TGTGCCAGCAGTTCCTACCGGGACAGGGTTTCCTACGAGCAGTACTTC
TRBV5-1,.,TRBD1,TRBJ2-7,CASSGTGADEQYF,TGCGCCAGCAGCGGGACAGGGGCCGACGAGCAGTACTTC
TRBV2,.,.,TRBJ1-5,CASSEGTVGQPQHF,TGTGCCAGCAGTGAAGGGACAGTCGGTCAGCCCCAGCATTTT
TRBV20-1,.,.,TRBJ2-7,CSVGSYEQYF,TGCAGTGTAGGGTCCTACGAGCAGTACTTC
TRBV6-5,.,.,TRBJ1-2,CASSSTVPFNYGYTF,TGTGCCAGCAGTTCCACAGTCCCCTTTAACTATGGCTACACCTTC
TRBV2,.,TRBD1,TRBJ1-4,CASSQQGAGEKLFF,TGTGCCAGCAGTCAACAGGGGGCTGGGGAAAAACTGTTTTTT
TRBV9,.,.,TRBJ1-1,CASSVAESTEAFF,TGTGCCAGCAGCGTAGCGGAGTCCACTGAAGCTTTCTTT
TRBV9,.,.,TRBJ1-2,CASSSWGEGYTF,TGTGCCAGCAGCTCCTGGGGAGAAGGCTACACCTTC
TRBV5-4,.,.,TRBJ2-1,CASTLGGESSYNEQFF,TGTGCCAGCACCCTTGGGGGAGAGAGCTCCTACAATGAGCAGTTCTTC
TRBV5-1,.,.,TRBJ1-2,CASSPSGATNYGYTF,TGCGCCAGCAGCCCCTCCGGGGCAACTAACTATGGCTACACCTTC
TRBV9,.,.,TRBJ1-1,CASSPPLNTEAFF,TGTGCCAGCAGCCCCCCGTTGAACACTGAAGCTTTCTTT
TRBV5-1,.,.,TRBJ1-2,CASSLDSGAGSSYTF,TGCGCCAGCAGCTTGGATAGCGGGGCAGGGAGTAGCTACACCTTC
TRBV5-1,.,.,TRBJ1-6,CASSSSGAHNSPLHF,TGCGCCAGCAGCTCATCAGGGGCCCATAATTCACCCCTCCACTTT
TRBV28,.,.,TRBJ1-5,CASSLTDNQPQHF,TGTGCCAGCAGTTTAACGGATAATCAGCCCCAGCATTTT
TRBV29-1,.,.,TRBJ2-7,CSVGAGTYEQYF,TGCAGCGTTGGGGCAGGAACCTACGAGCAGTACTTC
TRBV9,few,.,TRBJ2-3,CASSVAAGGGSPDTQYF,TGTGCCAGCAGCGTAGCGGCCGGTGGGGGGTCGCCAGATACGCAGTATTTT
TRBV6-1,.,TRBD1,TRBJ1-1,CASSRNRGADTEAFF,TGTGCCAGCAGTAGAAACAGGGGAGCGGACACTGAAGCTTTCTTT
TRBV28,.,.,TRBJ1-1,CASRLGGNTEAFF,TGTGCCAGCCGTCTGGGGGGGAACACTGAAGCTTTCTTT
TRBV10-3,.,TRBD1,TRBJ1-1,CASSYFGTGAMNTEAFF,TGTGCCAGCAGTTACTTCGGGACAGGGGCTATGAACACTGAAGCTTTCTTT
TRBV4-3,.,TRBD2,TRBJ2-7,CASSQETGGYYEQYF,TGCGCCAGCAGCCAAGAAACGGGGGGGTACTACGAGCAGTACTTC
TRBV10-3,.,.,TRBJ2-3,CAIRGGVTDTQYF,TGTGCCATCAGAGGAGGGGTTACAGATACGCAGTATTTT
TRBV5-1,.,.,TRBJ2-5,CASSLAAGLETQYF,TGCGCCAGCAGCTTGGCGGCGGGGCTGGAGACCCAGTACTTC
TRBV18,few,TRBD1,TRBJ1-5,CASSRGTASGQPQHF,TGTGCCAGCTCACGAGGGACAGCCTCGGGTCAGCCCCAGCATTTT
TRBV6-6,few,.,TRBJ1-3,CASRLTGYGNTIYF,TGTGCCAGCAGACTTACAGGGTATGGAAACACCATATATTTT